This T cell receptor beta chain was documented in a study of cytomegalovirus exposure and HLA in healthy donors. The CDR3 length is 14 residues. Germline V CDR1 and CDR2: SGHVS, FQNEAQ. V was clipped by 5 bases and J by 2 bases, with 13 bases between them. Primers: 60 Vbeta forward and 13 Jbeta reverse. Only in-frame clones appear in the TCRdb table, and some are missing; sequencing was by immunoSEQ multiplex PCR. The sample gives 250,000 to 350,000 clones, 80% of which show up once; around 0.33% is in the top ten. Specimen: PBMCs. This TCR came from a girl aged 2 to 9 in good health and CMV-seronegative. The chain couples TRBV7-8 to TRBJ2-7, with D unclear. The CDR3 coding sequence is TGTGCCAGCAGCCCCCCGAACTTACCCTACGAGCAGTACTTC. Amino acids: CASSPPNLPYEQYF.